The clone carrying this TCR beta chain was picked up one time. No antigen is known for it. With a much larger clone just one base away, this may be a read error. Template came from bulk tumor genomic DNA, at 550 to 700 ng per sample. During surgery, several far-apart biopsies were obtained from every primary tumor. Those enrolled were patients newly diagnosed with untreated non-small cell lung cancer and undergoing curative surgery. In germline, CDR1 is PRHDT, CDR2 FYEKMQ (reference sequence). This CDR3 is 16 amino acids long. This entry comes from a study of immune heterogeneity within non-small cell lung tumors. Study in general: There were several squamous cell carcinomas, fewer than twelve non-squamous carcinomas and 1 tumor not otherwise specified.

Multiplex PCR relied on 32 V and 13 J primers to amplify TCR beta CDR3. TCRdb used MiXCR to reprocess the multiplex PCR reads, holding one entry per CDR3 protein. The data show under 25,000 distinct CDR3 sequences, over 25% seen once. Whole-study results and caveats: Higher local tumor mutational burden went with moderately higher local T-cell clonality, R approximately 0.35. Site-unique high-frequency clones occurred alongside identical dominant CDR3 beta clonotypes that recurred across tumor sites within a patient. Individual patients mostly differed in their high-frequency T-cell receptor beta clonotypes.

The receptor's source is a man in his forties with non-small cell lung cancer. V usage is TRBV13 and J usage is TRBJ2-7, with 9 bases identical to TRBD2. Sequences were obtained from lung tumor tissue. The CDR3 DNA sequence: TGTGCCAGCAGCTCCCGACTCGGAGCGGGAGGAAACGATCAGTACTTC. Its protein product is CASSSRLGAGGNDQYF.